This T cell receptor (beta chain) was profiled in a study of blood T cell repertoires in COVID-19. Study details: The origin of the acute and convalescent COVID-19 samples was the United States, Italy and Spain. Sample material is recorded as cDNA or gDNA derived from T cells, B-cell-depleted T cells, or PBMCs.

Authors' data handling: For nucleated cells, counts were estimated from reference gene primer amplification. Method: immunoSEQ multiplex PCR; TCRdb's copy keeps in-frame clones and lacks some. That table gives V, J and clone size, and the DNA gave D and trimming. The sample comprises tens of thousands of clones, 75% to 85% of which are singletons, and 15% rests with the top ten. CDR1 is KGHSH, CDR2 LQKENI, per germline. This CDR3 spans 15 amino acids. With 3 bases removed from V and 5 bases from J, the gap between germline ends came to 13 bases. The specimen was peripheral blood. This clonotype was sampled from a human donor in a cohort sampled during active COVID-19. V usage is TRBV18 and J usage is TRBJ2-2; D might be TRBD1 (5 bases). CDR3 in DNA: TGTGCCAGCTCACCGGCCATGGGGCCGACCGGGGAGCTGTTTTTT. Translating gives CASSPAMGPTGELFF. Drawing the rest from reference TRBV18 and TRBJ2-2, the complete variable domain is NAGVMQNPRHLVRRRGQEARLRCSPMKGHSHVYWYRQLPEEGLKFMVYLQKENIIDESGMPKERFSAEFPKEGPSILRIQQVVRGDSAAYFCASSPAMGPTGELFFGEGSRLTVL.